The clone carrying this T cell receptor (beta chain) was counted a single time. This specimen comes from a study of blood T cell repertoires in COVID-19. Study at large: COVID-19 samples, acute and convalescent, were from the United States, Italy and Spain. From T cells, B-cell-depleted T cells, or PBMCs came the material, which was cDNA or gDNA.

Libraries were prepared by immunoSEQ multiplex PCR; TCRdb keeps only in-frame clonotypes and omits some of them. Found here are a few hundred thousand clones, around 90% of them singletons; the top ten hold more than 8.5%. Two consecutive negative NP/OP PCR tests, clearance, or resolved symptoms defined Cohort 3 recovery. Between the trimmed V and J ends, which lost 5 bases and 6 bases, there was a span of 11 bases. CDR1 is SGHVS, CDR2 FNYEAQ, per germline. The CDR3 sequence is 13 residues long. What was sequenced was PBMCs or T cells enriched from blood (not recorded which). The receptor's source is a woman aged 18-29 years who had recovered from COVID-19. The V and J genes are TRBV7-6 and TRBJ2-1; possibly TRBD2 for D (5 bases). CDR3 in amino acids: CASSTGESNEQFF. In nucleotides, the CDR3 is TGTGCCAGCAGCACCGGGGAAAGCAATGAGCAGTTCTTC.